This paragraph reports one T cell receptor beta chain. This specimen comes from a study of blood T cells in healthy people across ages. Germline CDR1 DFQATT, CDR2 SNEGSKA (reference sequence). The CDR3 has 13 residues. Using a J-beta primer mix together with a sample-barcoded 5' primer, a second PCR was run for 7 to 11 cycles. TCRdb used MiXCR to reprocess the 5' RACE reads, holding one entry per CDR3 protein. The repertoire holds over 950,000 distinct CDR3 sequences, with roughly half as singletons. The sequence was collected from an older woman in good health. Sample: blood. The chain combines TRBV20-1 with TRBJ2-4; tentative D call: TRBD2 (6 bases). TRBJ2-7 explains the end of the DNA better; the J call may be wrong. The CDR3 is CSATSRRAYEQYF. The CDR3 nucleotides read TGCAGTGCTACTAGCCGGAGGGCCTACGAGCAGTACTTC.